The text below deals with one T cell receptor (beta chain). Its cognate antigen is unknown. The data stem from a study of vaccination effects on CD4 cells after COVID-19. Study-level information: The post-vaccine samples were taken, at the median, 72 days after the second dose.

Produced via immunoSEQ multiplex PCR; TCRdb's table is partial and in-frame only. The profile shows almost 30,000 clones, about 73% of them singletons. V lost 4 bases and J 5 bases, leaving 8 bases between the germline ends. Germline V gene data show CDR1 as SGHDT and CDR2 as YYEEEE. The CDR3 loop spans 12 amino acids. With the ViraFEST assay, the study expanded antigen-specific CD4+ T cells using viral peptide pools, then sequenced them. Isolation of CD4+ T cells took place after nine to ten days of culture. Two doses of BNT162b2 or mRNA-1273 vaccine were administered to participants. Testing of the vaccine recipients showed negative nucleocapsid antibodies and no prior SARS-CoV-2 infection. Half the medium was replaced with IL-2 medium on days 3 and 7. Study results and caveats: Clones of infection and vaccine origin contracted markedly late after vaccination.

This TCR came from a human donor who received a COVID-19 vaccine. V gene TRBV5-6 combines with J gene TRBJ2-3; D unresolved. The input for sequencing was CD4+ T cells from PBMCs cultured with HCoV-OC43 spike peptides, taken after COVID-19 vaccination. As for subset: HCoV-OC43 spike overlapping peptide pool stimulation. CDR3 amino acids: CASSPRLDTQYF. The CDR3 coding sequence is TGTGCCAGCAGCCCACGCTTAGATACGCAGTATTTT.